This T cell receptor beta chain was profiled in a study of identical twins (TCRdb year 2016). A note on the overall study: To test whether fetal clonotypes persist, the study used deep sequencing on TCR alpha and beta repertoires from monozygotic twins, unrelated adults of various ages, and cord blood. Replicate twin experiments were performed at different times using different library preparation protocols to rule out contamination. The research as a whole found: Recombination models systematically underestimated out-of-frame TCR alpha sharing in monozygotic twins but agreed with sharing between unrelated individuals. Fewer insertions were carried by abundant cord blood beta clonotypes; a weaker similar trend was observed in young adult naive repertoires, while no such trend was observed in memory repertoires. A weaker excess of twin sharing was found in beta out-of-frame sequences because the signal-to-noise ratio was lowered by fewer shared sequences. Because the same donors could not be followed over many years, conclusions were based on cross-sectional statistical analysis. Invariant T cells such as MAIT and iNKT could partly confound zero-insertion analyses, although diverse VJ usage argued against such confounding for most clonotypes. Compared with coincidental sharing between unrelated individuals, out-of-frame TCR alpha sequences shared between twins showed an excess of sequences with low generation probability.

Every donor in the study was a healthy Caucasian. Three pairs of female monozygotic twins, all aged roughly 18 to 29 years, were included in the twin cohort. Positive isolation kits from Invitrogen were used to isolate the CD4+ and CD8+ T cell populations. V ends up 8 bases short and J 5 bases short, with an unmatched junction base count of 8. Looking up the germline V gene yields CDR1 SGHDN and CDR2 FVKESK. The cysteine opens and the phenylalanine closes a CDR3 of 15 amino acids. The retained sequence is limited to the CDR3, 45 bases, with the frame set at the first base. Library construction relied on 5' RACE. Sequencing instrument: Illumina HiSeq 2000. A universal primer binding site was added through template switching, and the final cDNA carried a unique molecular identifier so that TCR cDNA molecules could be counted accurately. First-strand cDNA for TCR alpha and beta chains was synthesized from specific primers in the conserved constant-segment region. To control for contamination, every cDNA library was double barcoded, receiving both a SMART-Mk sample barcode and Illumina barcodes. Two successive PCR steps introduced TruSeq adapter sequences along with Illumina sample barcodes. TCR alpha and beta cDNA libraries were sequenced on the Illumina HiSeq platform with custom primers. The published analysis was carried out like this. MiGEC processed the raw reads to extract unique molecular identifiers, while MiXCR was used to determine the CDR3 positions. Recombination models were inferred per individual with the repgenHMM and IGoR tools using an EM algorithm. Shared clonotype analysis was performed with the tcR package in R, normalizing sharing by the product of cloneset sizes. To study raw recombination free of thymic and clonal selection effects, out-of-frame nonproductive sequences were analyzed. TCRdb passed the public sequencing reads through fastp at Q25 and MiXCR, retaining productive beta sequences. Rows with one shared CDR3 protein collapse into an entry with the most common genes and DNA. What appears here as the V and J calls and clone size reflects TCRdb's work, not the paper's. Counted in this sample were around 530,000 distinct CDR3 sequences; nearly 15% of them appeared once. In total, the top ten clones hold roughly 0.4% of the sample.

This clonotype was detected only a few times. What antigen it recognizes has not been identified. It has no much larger one-base neighbor in the sample; base qualities were not kept. The same sample was also used in a study of yellow fever vaccine responses in identical twins. The second source states: The authors reported that the T cell response to vaccination in identical twins appeared partly convergent and partly personalized. Focusing on identical twins, the study followed the T cell clones that responded to the vaccine, and did so with precision.

The rearrangement combines TRBV14 with TRBJ2-1; 11 bases in between match TRBD1. The clonotype was recovered from a woman between 18 and 30 years old in good health. Sequences were obtained from CD4+ T cells sorted from blood. The DNA sequence follows: TGTGCCAGCGCCCCGGACAGGGGGCGCCACAATGAGCAGTTCTTC. Translated, this is CASAPDRGRHNEQFF.